The source of this TCR beta chain is a study of CD8 T cells in Susac syndrome. Reverse transcription of roughly 0.5 to 1 ug RNA was performed with random hexamers. Amplification of TCR beta CDR3 used immunoSEQ multiplex PCR across 54 Vbeta and 13 Jbeta. TCRdb used MiXCR to reprocess the immunoSEQ multiplex PCR reads, holding one entry per CDR3 protein. The sample has some 190,000 distinct CDR3 sequences, about 94% seen once. Germline V lookup: CDR1 SGHDN, CDR2 FVKESK. Trimming cost V 0 bases and J 2 bases; bases outside gene matches: 5. The CDR3 sequence is 17 residues long. Diagnostic criteria for definite or probable disease, in their recently defined form, were met by the patients with Susac syndrome.

This TCR was recovered from a human donor with Susac syndrome. V usage is TRBV14 and J usage is TRBJ2-1; 9 positions agree with TRBD2. Input material: CD4+ T cells from PBMCs. This chain's CDR3 is CASSQDPAGGPYNEQFF. The DNA for the CDR3 is TGTGCCAGCAGCCAAGATCCGGCGGGGGGGCCCTACAATGAGCAGTTCTTC.